One sample yielded the 25 T cell receptor beta chains listed below, sequenced in a study of tumor-infiltrating lymphocytes in primary liver carcinoma. The tissue used was unsorted bulk material of about 19-33 mg. RNA and DNA were co-extracted from it with the AllPrep DNA/RNA mini kit. A constant-region primer served to make TCR beta cDNA from approximately 490 ng total RNA. Three rounds of nested multiplex PCR with slightly modified ARM-PCR produced TCR beta libraries. Use of TRBV1-TRBV30 forward primers with a C-beta reverse primer characterized the first two PCR rounds, which lasted ten to eleven cycles each. From the multiplex PCR reads, TCRdb called clonotypes with MiXCR, one entry per CDR3 protein. The profile shows 90,000 to 100,000 distinct CDR3 sequences, approximately 71% of them singletons. The source material was liver tumor tissue from sampling region 5. Subset in this sample: tumor region T5, tumor centre. Receptors originate from a woman aged 55-75 years with primary liver carcinoma and hepatitis B virus infection.

Points on this clonotype: Since no conserved phenylalanine or tryptophan closes the CDR3, a read error is the likely cause. This chain links TRBV6-6 with TRBJ1-1; 7 bases line up with TRBD1. After removal of 6 bases from V and 10 bases from J, the junction contained 11 bases not matched to a gene. The CDR3 totals 13 residues. The V gene's germline CDR1 is MNHNY and CDR2 SVGAGI (reference sequence). DNA for the CDR3: TGTGCCAGCAGAACCACAGGGGATTCGGGAGCTTTCCCT. Protein: CASRTTGDSGAFP.

On this clonotype itself: Since the CDR3 does not end with the conserved phenylalanine or tryptophan, this likely comes from a read error. The V gene is TRBV11-3, the J gene TRBJ2-7; TRBD1 agrees at 12 bases. The germline gives CDR1 SGHNT, CDR2 YENEEA. CDR3 length: 15 residues. DNA of the CDR3: TGTGTCAGCAACTTAGGGACAGGGGGCTCCCTCGAGCAGTACTCC. Translation gives CVSNLGTGGSLEQYS.

With respect to this clonotype: One end of the junction is discordant with germline, which a read error may explain. The gene calls are TRBV6-5 and TRBJ1-2, with a tentative D call TRBD1 (5 bases). This CDR3 has 13 residues. Germline CDR1 and CDR2: MNHEY and SVGAGI. In nucleotides, the CDR3 is TGTTCCAGCAGTTACGGGGGGTCCTATGGCTACACCTTC. It is translated as CSSSYGGSYGYTF.

This clonotype has just a few counts. The rearrangement joins TRBV28 to TRBJ2-3; 14 bases are shared with TRBD2. CDR1 and CDR2 (germline): MDHEN, SYDVKM. V lost 5 bases, J lost 1 base, and 17 bases stayed unmatched. This CDR3 comprises 21 residues. The CDR3 is CASSLTPGLAGVRSRTDTQYF. Here the CDR3 DNA reads TGTGCCAGCAGTCTGACGCCGGGACTAGCGGGAGTGAGGAGCCGCACAGATACGCAGTATTTT. The full variable domain, completed using reference TRBV28 and TRBJ2-3, is DVKVTQSSRYLVKRTGEKVFLECVQDMDHENMFWYRQDPGLGLRLIYFSYDVKMKEKGDIPEGYSVSREKKERFSLILESASTNQTSMYLCASSLTPGLAGVRSRTDTQYFGPGTRLTVL.

The table lists this clonotype with many counts. The CDR3 reads CAISRQVGTDTQYF. The CDR3 region has the DNA TGTGCCATCAGTCGACAGGTCGGCACAGATACGCAGTATTTT. The rearrangement uses TRBV10-3 and TRBJ2-3, with D possibly being TRBD1 (6 bases). The CDR3 runs 14 residues. Trimming stripped 5 bases from V and 1 base from J, with 10 bases between. Germline CDR1 is ENHRY and CDR2 is SYGVKD.

On this clonotype itself: A much larger clone lies a single base off, so this may be a read error. The missing conserved phenylalanine or tryptophan at the end of this CDR3 makes a read error likely. The chain combines TRBV5-4 with TRBJ2-1; no firm D call. The CDR3 has 13 residues. The germline gives CDR1 SGHNT, CDR2 YYREEE (reference sequence). V was pared by 0 bases and J by 6 bases, with 7 bases between. CDR3 residues: CASSLVAGNEQFL. The CDR3 bases are TGTGCCAGCAGCTTGGTAGCCGGCAATGAGCAGTTCTTA.

Of note for this clonotype: It may be a read error: a sequence one base away is much more abundant. J is TRBJ1-2 and V is TRBV29-1; D remains ambiguous. CDR1 is SQVTM and CDR2 is ANQGSEA in the germline V gene. The CDR3 is 12 amino acids. V was pared by 7 bases and J by 3 bases, with 12 bases between. The CDR3 sequence is CSAPLHYYGYTF. CDR3 bases: TGCAGCGCTCCGCTGCACTACTATGGCTACACCTTC.

To note about this clonotype: A much larger clone lies a single base off, so this may be a read error. The chain carries TRBV25-1 and TRBJ1-2; D is ambiguous. The CDR3 covers 14 residues. CDR1 and CDR2 from the germline V gene are MGHDK and SYGVNS. CDR3 protein: CTSSEPTANYGYTF. Here the CDR3 DNA reads TGTACCAGCAGTGAGCCGACCGCTAACTATGGCTACACCTTC.

This clonotype was recorded at least ten times. The chain recombines TRBV6-1 with TRBJ1-1; D not resolved. This CDR3 spans 13 amino acids. Trimming pared 2 bases from V and 4 bases from J, leaving 8 bases between. CDR1 is MNHNS and CDR2 is SASEGT in the germline V gene. The CDR3 protein is CASSEFKGTEAFF. In nucleotides, the CDR3 is TGTGCCAGCAGTGAATTTAAGGGCACTGAAGCTTTCTTT.

In regard to this clonotype: A single base separates this from a much larger clone, so it may be a read error. The chain employs TRBV28 and TRBJ2-7, with a possible D match to TRBD2 (6 bases). The CDR3 consists of 14 residues. With 9 bases removed from V and 2 bases from J, the gap between germline ends came to 17 bases. Looked up from germline, CDR1 is MDHEN and CDR2 is SYDVKM. The CDR3 region is CASIWEAHPYEQYF. The DNA of the CDR3 is TGTGCCAGTATTTGGGAGGCCCATCCCTACGAGCAGTACTTC.

V is TRBV12-3 or TRBV12-4 and J is TRBJ1-2; D uncertain. V dropped 6 bases and J dropped 4 bases, with 15 bases sitting between them. This CDR3 is 14 amino acids long. Here the CDR3 reads CASSFDMGAYGYTF. CDR3 DNA: TGTGCCAGCAGCTTCGACATGGGTGCCTATGGCTACACCTTC.

In the case of this clonotype: The conserved final phenylalanine or tryptophan is absent from the CDR3, which likely points to a read error. It is unclear where the CDR3 begins or ends on the DNA, so no DNA is shown, and the CDR3 is as TCRdb lists it. This rearrangement joins TRBV11-2 to TRBJ2-7; TRBD2, the table's D call, was not compared with the DNA. Germline V gene lookup returns CDR1 SGHAT and CDR2 FQNNGV. The CDR3 totals 12 residues, both ends included. The CDR3: CACSSGLVGVSL.

This chain links TRBV4-1 with TRBJ2-2; the D is unclear. Looked up from germline, CDR1 is MGHRA and CDR2 is YSYEKL. This CDR3 is built from 13 residues. V lost 2 bases and J lost 3, with 4 bases in between. CDR3: CASSQLHTGELFF. The CDR3 nucleotides are TGCGCCAGCAGCCAACTCCACACCGGGGAGCTGTTTTTT.

As concerns this clonotype: An end of the junction differs from the germline gene, which may be a read error. This chain joins TRBV11-2 and TRBJ2-7, with D possibly matching TRBD1 (5 bases). CDR3 length: 14 amino acids. Germline-derived CDR1 and CDR2 are SGHAT and FQNNGV. CDR3 DNA sequence: TGTGCCATCAGCCGTGAAACCAGGGCCTACGAGCAGTACTTC. Protein: CAISRETRAYEQYF.

On this clonotype itself: A much more abundant neighbour one base away suggests this may be a read error. This chain joins TRBV6-1 and TRBJ2-1; tentatively, D is TRBD1 (6 bases). This CDR3 has 17 amino acids. Trimming pared 4 bases from V and 6 bases from J, leaving 22 bases between. Germline CDR1 is MNHNS and CDR2 is SASEGT. This CDR3 is CASSVSLTGTSINEQFF. DNA of the CDR3: TGTGCCAGCAGTGTCTCCCTAACCGGGACAAGCATCAATGAGCAGTTCTTC.

Sample share makes this clonotype medium-sized. V is TRBV11-2 and J is TRBJ2-5, with 8 bases identical to TRBD2. Germline CDR1 is SGHAT and CDR2 is FQNNGV. The V segment lost 5 bases and the J segment 3 bases; nucleotides outside the gene matches: 5. The CDR3 has 14 amino acids. The CDR3 DNA is TGTGCCAGCAGCCCCACGGGGGGGAAAGAGACCCAGTACTTC. Translation gives CASSPTGGKETQYF.

This clonotype was seen at least ten times. This chain joins TRBV10-3 and TRBJ2-1; TRBD2 agrees at 9 bases. The CDR3 runs 13 residues. Germline CDR1 and CDR2: ENHRY and SYGVKD. Trimming at V came to 6 bases and at J to 7 bases, leaving 4 bases not matched to a gene. CDR3 in amino acids: CAIRDSGRNEQFF. In nucleotides, the CDR3 is TGTGCCATCAGGGATAGCGGGAGAAATGAGCAGTTCTTC.

This clonotype was recorded a few times. The rearrangement links TRBV5-6 to TRBJ2-3; D remains ambiguous. The CDR3 has 15 amino acids. Germline V lookup: CDR1 SGHDT, CDR2 YYEEEE. The germline V and J ends were trimmed by 6 bases and 0 bases, with 14 bases remaining between them. The CDR3 spells CASNRVPFSTDTQYF. The CDR3, as DNA: TGTGCCAGCAACCGAGTCCCTTTTAGCACAGATACGCAGTATTTT.

Concerning this clonotype: One end of the junction is discordant with germline, which a read error may explain. V usage is TRBV11-3 and J usage is TRBJ2-1; 8 positions agree with TRBD2. Germline V gene lookup returns CDR1 SGHNT and CDR2 YENEEA. This CDR3 comprises 15 residues. CDR3 bases: TGTGCCATCAGCCCTCGGGGTAGCGGGGATAATGAGCAGTTCTTC. Residues: CAISPRGSGDNEQFF. Complete variable domain (other parts from reference TRBV11-3 and TRBJ2-1): EAGVVQSPRYKIIEKKQPVAFWCNPISGHNTLYWYLQNLGQGPELLIRYENEEAVDDSQLPKDRFSAERLKGVDSTLKIQPAELGDSAVYLCAISPRGSGDNEQFFGPGTRLTVL.

A few counts support this clonotype. Since a much larger clone is just one base distant, this may be a read error. The rearrangement uses TRBV14 and TRBJ2-1; no definite D call. The V end lost 4 bases, the J end lost 8 bases, and 18 bases lay between the germline ends. Germline lookup yields CDR1 SGHDN and CDR2 FVKESK. This CDR3 is 15 amino acids long. The CDR3 DNA reads TGTGCCAGCAGCCTTCGAATATGGGCTTCGTATGAGCAGTTCTTC. Its protein product is CASSLRIWASYEQFF.

The rearrangement uses TRBV12-3 or TRBV12-4 and TRBJ1-1; D is possibly TRBD1 (5 bases). The V end was cut by 10 bases, the J end by 4 bases, with 13 bases between. The CDR3 sequence is 12 residues long. The CDR3 DNA reads as TGTGCCAACAGGCCGGTAAGCACTGAAGCTTTCTTT. Translation gives CANRPVSTEAFF.

On this clonotype: Because it lacks the conserved phenylalanine or tryptophan at the end, this CDR3 is likely a read error. This sequence joins TRBV11-2 and TRBJ2-3; D is ambiguous. The CDR3 consists of 20 residues. CDR1 is SGHAT, CDR2 FQNNGV, per germline. CDR3 sequence: CASSSDLSGLAGEGIDMQYL. The CDR3 nucleotides read TGTGCCAGCAGCTCAGATCTAAGTGGGTTAGCAGGAGAAGGGATAGATATGCAGTATTTG.

Concerning this clonotype: No conserved phenylalanine or tryptophan is present at the end of the CDR3, so a read error is the likely explanation. V and J are TRBV5-5 and TRBJ2-7; no firm D call. This CDR3 spans 12 amino acids. The germline V gene encodes CDR1 SGHKS and CDR2 YYEKEE (reference sequence). The CDR3 spells CASTLGSYEQYL. The CDR3 DNA sequence: TGTGCCAGCACCTTGGGGTCCTACGAGCAGTACTTA.

With respect to this clonotype: This is likely a read error, given that the CDR3 carries no conserved phenylalanine or tryptophan at its end. This rearrangement joins TRBV12-3 or TRBV12-4 to TRBJ1-6; 7 bases are shared with TRBD1. CDR3 length: 14 amino acids. Here the CDR3 DNA reads TGTGCCAGCAGATCGACAGGGATTAATTCAGCCCTCCACTCT. This codes for CASRSTGINSALHS.

The gene calls are TRBV5-1 and TRBJ1-4, with TRBD1 identical over 11 bases. The CDR3 runs 16 residues. Per the germline V gene, CDR1 is SGHRS and CDR2 is YFSETQ. V was clipped by 1 base and J by 7 bases; unmatched bases: 6. CDR3 sequence (DNA): TGCGCCAGCAGCTTGAGTGGCGGACAGGGGGCTGAAAAACTGTTTTTT. Its translation: CASSLSGGQGAEKLFF. Full variable domain (missing parts from reference TRBV5-1 and TRBJ1-4): KAGVTQTPRYLIKTRGQQVTLSCSPISGHRSVSWYQQTPGQGLQFLFEYFSETQRNKGNFPGRFSGRQFSNSRSEMNVSTLELGDSALYLCASSLSGGQGAEKLFFGSGTQLSVL.